The following is a TCR beta chain sequence with its context. The target antigen is unknown. Trimming cost V 3 bases and J 2 bases, with 13 bases left between them. This CDR3 spans 15 amino acids. Germline V gene data show CDR1 as SGHAT and CDR2 as FQNNGV. The data derive from a study of response to subunit inactivated influenza vaccine. One entry per CDR3 protein, called by TCRdb with MiXCR from the RT-PCR reads. Here the sample spans about 500,000 distinct CDR3 sequences, roughly 13% being singletons. Study-wide points: Authors proposed each seasonal influenza vaccination draws in few new T cells.

The TCR was taken from a man aged 50-59 years who received an inactivated influenza vaccine. The chain is built from TRBV11-2 and TRBJ1-2; D unclear. The sample here was PBMCs from blood, taken about 40 days after vaccination. The CDR3 DNA sequence: TGTGCCAGCAGCTTCTTCGCGCGGCGGAACTATGGCTACACCTTC. This gives the protein CASSFFARRNYGYTF.